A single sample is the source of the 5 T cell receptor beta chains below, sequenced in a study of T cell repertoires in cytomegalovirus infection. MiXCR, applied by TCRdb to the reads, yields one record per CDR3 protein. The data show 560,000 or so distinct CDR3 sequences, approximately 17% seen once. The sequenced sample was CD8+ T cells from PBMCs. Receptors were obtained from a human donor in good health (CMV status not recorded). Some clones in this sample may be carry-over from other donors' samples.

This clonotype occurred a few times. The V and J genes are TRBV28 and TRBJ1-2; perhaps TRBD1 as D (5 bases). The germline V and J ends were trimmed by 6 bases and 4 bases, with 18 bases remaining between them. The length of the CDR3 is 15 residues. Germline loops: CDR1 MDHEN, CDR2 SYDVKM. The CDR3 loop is CASSTPQETSYGYTF. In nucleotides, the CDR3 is TGTGCCAGCAGCACTCCACAGGAGACTTCCTATGGCTACACCTTC.

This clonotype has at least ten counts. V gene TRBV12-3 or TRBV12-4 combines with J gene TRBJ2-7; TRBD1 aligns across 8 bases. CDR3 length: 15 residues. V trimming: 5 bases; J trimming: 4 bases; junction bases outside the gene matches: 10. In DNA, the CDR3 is TGTGCCAGCAGTATATCGGGACAGGAGCTTTACGAGCAGTACTTC. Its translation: CASSISGQELYEQYF.

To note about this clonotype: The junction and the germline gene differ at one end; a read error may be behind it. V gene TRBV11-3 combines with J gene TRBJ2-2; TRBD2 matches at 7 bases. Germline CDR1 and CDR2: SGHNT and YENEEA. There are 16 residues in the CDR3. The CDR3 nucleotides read TGTGCCAGCAGCCCCTCTAGCGGCCCGAACACCGGGGTGCTGTTTTTT. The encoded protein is CASSPSSGPNTGVLFF.

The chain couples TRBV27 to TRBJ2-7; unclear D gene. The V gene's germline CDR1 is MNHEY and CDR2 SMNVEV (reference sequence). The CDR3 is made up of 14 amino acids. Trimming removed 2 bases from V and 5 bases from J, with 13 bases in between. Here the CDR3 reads CASSLGSPPNEQYF. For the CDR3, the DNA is TGTGCCAGCAGTTTAGGATCCCCCCCCAACGAGCAGTACTTC.

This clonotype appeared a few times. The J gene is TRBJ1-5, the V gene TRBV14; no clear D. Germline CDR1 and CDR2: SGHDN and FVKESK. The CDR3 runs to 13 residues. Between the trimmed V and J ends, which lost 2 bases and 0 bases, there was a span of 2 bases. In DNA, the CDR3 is TGTGCCAGCAGCCAAACTAGCAATCAGCCCCAGCATTTT. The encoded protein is CASSQTSNQPQHF.